This T cell receptor (beta chain) stems from a study of Graves' ophthalmopathy and Graves' hyperthyroidism. The study's findings and limits: Sensitivity of around 67% and specificity of roughly 78% were achieved by the model that predicted ophthalmopathy progression.

Amplification targeted the TCR beta CDR3 regions, with RNA transcripts as the source material. The first-round RT-PCR employed HTBI primers together with the Qiagen OneStep RT-PCR kit. A multiplex PCR was then performed as the second round. TCRdb independently ran MiXCR on the multiplex PCR reads; one entry per CDR3 protein. The sample comprises 350,000 to 450,000 distinct CDR3 sequences, around 21% of which are singletons, and around 3.1% rests with the top ten. To note about this clonotype: Its cognate antigen is unknown.

Researchers turned away patients with other autoimmune diseases, uncontrolled infections, pregnancy or lactation. The starting material, more than 8 ml of fresh peripheral blood, provided the PBMCs. In germline, CDR1 is MNHEY, CDR2 SVGAGI. There are 14 residues in the CDR3. V was pared by 7 bases and J by 0 bases, with 5 bases of the junction left unmatched. The chain combines TRBV6-5 with TRBJ2-5, with 7 bases lining up with TRBD2. Sequenced sample: peripheral blood. The TCR sequence derives from a woman under 30 with stable Graves' hyperthyroidism. CDR3 region: CASTWGGDQETQYF. CDR3 DNA: TGTGCCAGCACTTGGGGGGGGGACCAAGAGACCCAGTACTTC.